This T cell receptor (beta chain) was recovered during a study of control samples from healthy donors and cancer patients. Here immunoSEQ multiplex PCR was the method, and the copy in TCRdb shows in-frame clones only, minus some. In all, the sample yields about 190,000 clones. CDR3 length: 14 residues. The V gene end was trimmed by 7 bases and the J gene end by 8 bases; junction bases not matched to a gene: 10. Germline V CDR1 and CDR2: MNHNS, SASEGT. The gene calls are TRBV6-1 and TRBJ2-4; 8 nucleotides agree with TRBD2. Sequencing was carried out using blood. This clonotype originated in a woman aged 25-40 years in good health. CDR3 bases: TGTGCCAGCACCCCCCGGGGGGGGGCGGACATTCAGTACTTC. Encoded protein: CASTPRGGADIQYF.